This T cell receptor beta chain was retrieved from a study of cytomegalovirus exposure and HLA in healthy donors. For the study at large: Genotyping of some 400 donors showed that about 79% belonged to the Caucasian-associated ancestry cluster. Study outcomes and limitations: In a later analysis, HLA-C alleles had the fewest associated TCRs, DRB1 alleles the most. V- and J-gene trimming of TCR beta was linked (in a later analysis) to a missense DCLRE1C variant. Analysis performed later found more than 15,000 TCR beta sequences associated with HLA alleles at 0.05 false discovery rate.

The PCR employed 60 Vbeta primers together with 13 Jbeta primers. The protocol was immunoSEQ multiplex PCR, while the TCRdb copy is restricted to in-frame clones and leaves out a portion. The sample includes approximately 100,000 clones, about 80% seen only once; the top ten take 1.5% to 2%. As regards this clone: As yet, its antigen is unknown.

V lost 4 bases to trimming and J lost 0 bases, with 11 bases between them. Germline V gene lookup returns CDR1 SGDLS and CDR2 YYNGEE. CDR3 length: 14 residues. The chain combines TRBV9 with TRBJ2-7; no clear D. Sequencing was performed on PBMCs. The receptor comes from a middle-aged woman in good health and CMV-seronegative. The CDR3 sequence is CASSPSGGSYEQYF. CDR3 bases: TGTGCCAGCAGCCCCTCTGGCGGCTCCTACGAGCAGTACTTC.